This record looks at one TCR beta chain sequence and its context. The antigen is not known. This sample includes further DNA sequences coding for the same CDR3. This entry is derived from a study of radiation and T cells in renal cell carcinoma. Study observations and caveats: Compared with controls, irradiated tumors had more, larger dominant CDR3 motifs.

Sequenced by immunoSEQ multiplex PCR; TCRdb stores in-frame clones only, minus some. In the table there are around 16,000 clones, 50% of which are singletons. Described treatment: 15 Gy SBRT to primary tumor, nephrectomy 4 weeks later. Nephrectomy followed 15 Gy stereotactic body radiation by 4 weeks. CDR1 and CDR2 (germline): SGHDT, YYEEEE. The trim removed 4 bases at V and 1 base at J, leaving 3 bases unmatched. The CDR3 spans 15 residues. The sequencing here drew on tumor tissue, taken from a patient whose treatment included radiotherapy and nephrectomy. The sequence came from a woman aged 55-75 years with renal cell carcinoma. The chain couples TRBV5-6 to TRBJ2-2; 8 nucleotides align to TRBD1. CDR3 residues: CASSAGTGNTGELFF. DNA for the CDR3: TGTGCCAGCAGCGCCGGGACAGGGAACACCGGGGAGCTGTTTTTT.